The 12 T cell receptor beta chains below come from one sample, sequenced in a study of T cells after yellow fever vaccination. Via MiXCR, TCRdb re-called the 5' RACE reads, giving one row per CDR3 protein. The repertoire includes about 160,000 distinct CDR3 sequences, 5.5% to 7.5% of them detected once, and roughly 2.5% sits in the top ten. The sequenced sample was CD4+ T cells sorted from PBMCs, obtained 5 to 6 days after the first yellow fever vaccination. The receptors were sampled from a man younger than 35 who received the YFV17D yellow fever vaccine.

In regard to this clonotype: With a much larger clone just one base away, this may be a read error. The V call is TRBV5-1, the J call TRBJ2-2; D gene unclear. The CDR3 covers 15 residues. Per germline, CDR1 SGHRS and CDR2 YFSETQ. Written as DNA, the CDR3 is TGCGCCAGCAGCTTGAGGGCTTCGAACACCTGGGAGCTGTTTTTT. This encodes CASSLRASNTWELFF.

This clonotype was seen a few times. The V call is TRBV3-1, the J call TRBJ1-1; D is ambiguous. Per the germline V gene, CDR1 is LGHDT and CDR2 is YNNKEL (reference sequence). This CDR3 comprises 14 residues. V shed 1 base and J shed 0 bases, with 6 bases lying between them. The CDR3 sequence is CASSQVAVNTEAFF. In DNA form, the CDR3 reads TGTGCCAGCAGCCAAGTGGCGGTGAACACTGAAGCTTTCTTT.

This clonotype was picked up a small number of times. The V and J genes are TRBV5-4 and TRBJ2-2; 7 nucleotides match TRBD1. J was trimmed by 6 bases and V by 4 bases; bases with no gene match: 9. The CDR3 is 15 amino acids. The germline V gene encodes CDR1 SGHNT and CDR2 YYREEE (reference sequence). Here the CDR3 DNA reads TGTGCCAGCAGCCCCGGGGACAGTAGGGCCGGGGAGCTGTTTTTT. This gives the protein CASSPGDSRAGELFF. Combining the CDR3 with reference TRBV5-4 and TRBJ2-2 gives the whole variable domain ETGVTQSPTHLIKTRGQQVTLRCSSQSGHNTVSWYQQALGQGPQFIFQYYREEENGRGNFPPRFSGLQFPNYSSELNVNALELDDSALYLCASSPGDSRAGELFFGEGSRLTVL.

This clonotype has a handful of counts. The chain recombines TRBV7-3 with TRBJ2-3, with D unresolved. CDR3 length: 15 amino acids. Trimming stripped 5 bases from V and 0 bases from J, with 12 bases between. CDR1 is SGHTA, CDR2 FQGTGA, per germline. The CDR3 is CASSPYSTSTDTQYF. CDR3 nucleotide sequence: TGTGCCAGCAGCCCTTACAGTACTAGCACAGATACGCAGTATTTT.

The rearrangement links TRBV27 to TRBJ2-7, with TRBD1 matching over 12 bases. This CDR3 has 16 residues. Per the germline V gene, CDR1 is MNHEY and CDR2 is SMNVEV (reference sequence). The V gene end was trimmed by 8 bases and the J gene end by 2 bases; junction bases not matched to a gene: 10. The CDR3 sequence is CASPSGTGGATYEQYF. Here the CDR3 DNA reads TGTGCCAGCCCCTCTGGGACAGGGGGCGCAACCTACGAGCAGTACTTC.

This clonotype was seen a few times. The rearrangement links TRBV7-2 to TRBJ1-6; the D is unclear. This CDR3 spans 15 amino acids. V shed 5 bases and J shed 5 bases, with 13 bases lying between them. Looked up from germline, CDR1 is SGHTA and CDR2 is FQGNSA. CDR3 sequence reads: CASSPQILDNSPLHF. The CDR3 region has the DNA TGTGCCAGCAGCCCACAGATCCTCGATAATTCACCCCTCCACTTT.

The chain recombines TRBV6-2 or TRBV6-3 with TRBJ1-6; D is perhaps TRBD1 (6 bases). The V end was cut by 6 bases, the J end by 5 bases, with 11 bases between. This CDR3 comprises 14 residues. The germline V gene has CDR1 MNHEY and CDR2 SVGEGT. The CDR3 DNA reads TGTGCCAGCAGAAACGAGGGGGATAATTCACCCCTCCACTTT. Encoded protein: CASRNEGDNSPLHF.

This chain joins TRBV20-1 and TRBJ2-3; D uncertain. CDR1 is DFQATT and CDR2 is SNEGSKA in the germline V gene (reference sequence). V was clipped by 4 bases and J by 2 bases, with 13 bases between them. The CDR3 runs to 14 residues. CDR3 in amino acids: CSATLESSTDTQYF. CDR3 coding DNA: TGCAGTGCTACCCTTGAGTCGTCCACAGATACGCAGTATTTT.

This clonotype was observed at least ten times. The chain is built from TRBV5-1 and TRBJ2-3; a weak D match, TRBD2 (6 bases). The germline V gene encodes CDR1 SGHRS and CDR2 YFSETQ. The CDR3 totals 14 residues. V lost 3 bases and J lost 9, with 17 bases in between. The CDR3, as DNA: TGCGCCAGCAGCTCCGGGACTTCTCAGGTCACGCAGTATTTT. This sequence encodes CASSSGTSQVTQYF. Full variable domain (rest looked up from reference TRBV5-1 and TRBJ2-3): KAGVTQTPRYLIKTRGQQVTLSCSPISGHRSVSWYQQTPGQGLQFLFEYFSETQRNKGNFPGRFSGRQFSNSRSEMNVSTLELGDSALYLCASSSGTSQVTQYFGPGTRLTVL.

This clonotype was detected many times. The chain couples TRBV12-3 or TRBV12-4 to TRBJ1-5; 11 nucleotides match TRBD1. Germline trimming cut 5 bases from V and 6 bases from J; bases unmatched to any gene: 3. The CDR3 spans 14 residues. CDR3 residues: CASSGQGASQPQHF. CDR3 in DNA: TGTGCCAGCAGTGGACAGGGGGCAAGTCAGCCCCAGCATTTT.

At least ten counts were recorded for this clonotype. The chain couples TRBV7-2 to TRBJ2-5; D is perhaps TRBD2 (5 bases). Germline lookup yields CDR1 SGHTA and CDR2 FQGNSA. This CDR3 region has 14 residues. V shed 1 base and J shed 5 bases, with 11 bases lying between them. The DNA for the CDR3 is TGTGCCAGCAGCTTAGGGTTCGGGGTGGAGACCCAGTACTTC. Protein sequence: CASSLGFGVETQYF.

V is TRBV3-1 and J is TRBJ2-1; D is perhaps TRBD2 (5 bases). Germline-derived CDR1 and CDR2 are LGHDT and YNNKEL (reference sequence). The CDR3 is made up of 12 amino acids. V was clipped by 4 bases and J by 10 bases, with 11 bases between them. The CDR3 loop is CASSLAGGEQFF. The CDR3 DNA follows: TGTGCCAGCAGCCTCGCGGGTGGGGAGCAGTTCTTC.